This record looks at one TCR beta chain sequence and its context. This clone was counted only a few times. Its antigen specificity is not known. Base qualities are not at hand, and no much larger clone is one base apart. These data come from a study of vaccination effects on CD4 cells after COVID-19 (dated by TCRdb to the early 2020s). Regarding the complete study: In the ViraFEST assay, PBMC were stimulated with viral peptide pools, and antigen-specific CD4+ T cell clonotypes were then identified by expansion using TCR sequencing. Around 2 million PBMC per well were cultured in IMDM with about 5.4% human AB serum, roughly 10 IU/ml IL-2 and gentamicin, plus 10 ug/ml peptides. Two doses of either the BNT162b2 or the mRNA-1273 mRNA SARS-CoV-2 vaccine were administered to participants. In the study, cultures from other donors were sequenced using the Oncomine TCR Beta short-read assay on an Illumina iSeq 100. The full study included roughly 11 COVID-19 convalescent patients and several SARS-CoV-2-naive healthy vaccine recipients. In both COVID-19 convalescent patients and infection-naive vaccine recipients, the study compared SARS-CoV-2 spike-specific CD4+ TCR repertoires from before mRNA vaccination with those from after it. The full study reports these points: Clones induced by infection and clones induced by vaccination both contracted markedly at late timepoints after vaccination, which fits with T cell responses waning over time. Only a small number of convalescent patients were included, and no early post-infection timepoints were available, which limited the study. Among healthy vaccine recipients, nearly all vaccine-induced clones were SARS-CoV-2 mono-reactive, and just 1 of 255 was cross-reactive with common cold coronaviruses.

The junction carries 10 bases between V and J, which are trimmed by 0 bases and 4 bases respectively. The CDR3 measures 14 amino acids from cysteine to phenylalanine. This entry keeps only the CDR3 DNA: 42 bases, framed from base 1. The germline V gene provides CDR1 SGDLS and CDR2 YYNGEE. After less than eleven days of culture, CD4+ T cells were isolated with the EasySep CD4+ T cell isolation kit. Healthy vaccine recipients had no prior SARS-CoV-2 infection, confirmed by negative nucleocapsid antibodies before and after vaccination. Half of the culture medium was replaced with fresh IL-2-containing medium on days 3 and 7. Unless noted otherwise, every peptide stimulation condition was grown in triplicate wells. PBMC were separated from whole blood using Ficoll-Paque Plus gradient centrifugation and were then either cryopreserved at -140C or used fresh. Genomic DNA was extracted from cultured CD4+ T cells with the QIAamp micro DNA kit.

The library was made by the immunoSEQ multiplex PCR assay. DNA from the cultured and isolated CD4+ T cells underwent TCR beta CDR3 sequencing. As for the authors' bioinformatics: Non-productive TCR sequences were removed and reads were trimmed to the CDR3 region, keeping CDR3s of at least 7 amino acids. The MANAFEST web app was used to identify antigen-specific clonotypes by comparing expansion in peptide wells with expansion in reference cultures. For clones to be considered positive, expansion at FDR<0.05 versus reference and all other wells, an odds ratio above 5, and a frequency above 0.1% in two replicate wells were required. A clonotype was defined as cross-reactive if the clonotype was significantly expanded both in SARS-CoV-2 spike wells and in at least one common cold coronavirus spike condition. CDR3 similarity was assessed by Levenshtein distance with the stringdist R package, and unrooted trees were built with ape in R 3.6.1. The table comes from immuneACCESS by way of TCRdb, which keeps in-frame sequences with V and J called. Part of the clones is missing from these tables; in studies checked, under half for an unresolved V gene and the rest for unknown reasons. V, J and clone size are those of that table, while D and trimming were read from the DNA. Across this sample there are under 40,000 clones, with roughly 82% seen only once. About 2.8% of the sample is in the top ten clones.

Sequencing was performed on CD4+ T cells from PBMCs cultured without peptide, taken before COVID-19 vaccination. The chain joins TRBV9 to TRBJ2-5; TRBD1 is a weak D gene call, 5 bases matching. The sequence came from a human donor who received a COVID-19 vaccine. This receptor carries the CDR3 CASSVEQDPETQYF. The DNA sequence follows: TGTGCCAGCAGCGTAGAACAGGACCCAGAGACCCAGTACTTC.